These 7 T cell receptor beta chains were all obtained from the same sample, sequenced in a study of blood T cell repertoires in COVID-19. Assay used: immunoSEQ multiplex PCR; TCRdb lists only in-frame clones, some missing. Here the sample spans approximately 440,000 clones, about 90% being singletons. Sequenced sample: PBMCs or T cells enriched from blood (not recorded which). The receptors here all came from a man between 18 and 35 years old who had recovered from COVID-19.

This sequence joins TRBV27 and TRBJ2-1; 13 positions agree with TRBD2. With 5 bases clipped from V and 8 bases from J, the junction kept 6 bases outside the gene matches. The CDR3 contains 15 residues. CDR1 and CDR2 (germline): MNHEY, SMNVEV (reference sequence). CDR3 protein: CASSIRTSGSYEQFF. For the CDR3, the DNA is TGTGCCAGCAGTATCAGGACTAGCGGGAGCTATGAGCAGTTCTTC.

This clone was picked up one time. This rearrangement joins TRBV7-9 to TRBJ1-6, with D unresolved. With 5 bases removed from V and 6 bases from J, the gap between germline ends came to 11 bases. Germline loops: CDR1 SEHNR, CDR2 FQNEAQ (reference sequence). The CDR3 is made up of 14 amino acids. CDR3 sequence reads: CASSTGEINSPLHF. CDR3 coding DNA: TGTGCCAGCAGCACGGGAGAAATTAATTCACCCCTCCACTTT. The whole variable domain, remainder taken from reference TRBV7-9 and TRBJ1-6, is DTGVSQNPRHKITKRGQNVTFRCDPISEHNRLYWYRQTLGQGPEFLTYFQNEAQLEKSRLLSDRFSAERPKGSFSTLEIQRTEQGDSAMYLCASSTGEINSPLHFGNGTRLTVT.

The V gene is TRBV3-1 (or the pseudogene TRBV3-2), the J gene TRBJ1-1, with a weak D call TRBD1 (5 bases). In germline, CDR1 is LGHDT, CDR2 YNNKEL (reference sequence). V was pared by 5 bases and J by 2 bases, with 12 bases between. This CDR3 has 14 amino acids. The CDR3 protein is CASSKRTTNTEAFF. CDR3 nucleotide sequence: TGTGCCAGCAGCAAAAGGACAACTAACACTGAAGCTTTCTTT.

V is TRBV19 and J is TRBJ2-2, with 13 bases identical to TRBD2. CDR1 LNHDA and CDR2 SQIVND come from the germline V gene (reference sequence). V shed 7 bases and J 6 bases; nucleotides not matched to a gene: 8. This CDR3 is built from 16 residues. The CDR3 nucleotides are TGTGCCAGTACTCAAAGGGGACTAGCGGGACCCGGGGAGCTGTTTTTT. This gives the protein CASTQRGLAGPGELFF. The full variable domain, in which reference TRBV19 and TRBJ2-2 provide the parts outside the CDR3, is DGGITQSPKYLFRKEGQNVTLSCEQNLNHDAMYWYRQDPGQGLRLIYYSQIVNDFQKGDIAEGYSVSREKKESFPLTVTSAQKNPTAFYLCASTQRGLAGPGELFFGEGSRLTVL.

The J gene is TRBJ1-2, the V gene TRBV9; 7 bases are a match to TRBD1. The CDR3 sequence is 14 residues long. The trim removed 6 bases at V and 3 bases at J, leaving 8 bases unmatched. In germline, CDR1 is SGDLS, CDR2 YYNGEE. CDR3 loop: CASNLGDSDYGYTF. The DNA of the CDR3 is TGTGCCAGCAACCTTGGGGACAGCGACTATGGCTACACCTTC.

V is TRBV10-3 and J is TRBJ2-5, with D tentatively TRBD2 (5 bases). From germline, CDR1 is ENHRY and CDR2 SYGVKD. The CDR3 loop spans 13 amino acids. Deletions cut 8 bases from V and 5 bases from J, with 15 bases between. CDR3 coding DNA: TGTGCCATCGGCCAAGCGGCTCGGGAGACCCAGTACTTC. Translating gives CAIGQAARETQYF.

This chain connects TRBV6-5 to TRBJ2-5; tentative D call: TRBD1 (5 bases). Trimming cost V 6 bases and J 5 bases, with 10 bases left between them. The CDR3 spans 12 residues. Germline V gene data show CDR1 as MNHEY and CDR2 as SVGAGI. Here the CDR3 DNA reads TGTGCCAGCAGACCAGGGCCCGAGACCCAGTACTTC. Protein sequence: CASRPGPETQYF.